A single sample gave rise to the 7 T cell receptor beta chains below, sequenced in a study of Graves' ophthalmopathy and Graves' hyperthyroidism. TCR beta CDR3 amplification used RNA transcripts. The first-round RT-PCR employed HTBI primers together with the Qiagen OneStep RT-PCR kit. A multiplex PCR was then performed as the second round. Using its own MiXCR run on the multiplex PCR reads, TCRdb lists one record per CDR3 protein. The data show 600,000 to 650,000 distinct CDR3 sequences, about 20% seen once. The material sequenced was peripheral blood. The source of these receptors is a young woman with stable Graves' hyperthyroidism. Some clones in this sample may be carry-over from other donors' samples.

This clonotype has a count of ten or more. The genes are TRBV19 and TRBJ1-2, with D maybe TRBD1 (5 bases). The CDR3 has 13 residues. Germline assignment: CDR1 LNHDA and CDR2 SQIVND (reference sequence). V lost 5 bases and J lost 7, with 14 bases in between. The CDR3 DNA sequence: TGTGCCAGTAGTCCCTCGCCCAGGGCTGGCTACACCTTC. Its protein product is CASSPSPRAGYTF.

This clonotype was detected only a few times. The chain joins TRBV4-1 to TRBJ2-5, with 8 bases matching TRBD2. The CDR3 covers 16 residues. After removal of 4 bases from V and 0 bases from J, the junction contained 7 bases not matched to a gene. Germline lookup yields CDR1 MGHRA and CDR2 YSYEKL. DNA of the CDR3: TGCGCCAGCAGCCGCGGGGCGGGAGGAAACCAAGAGACCCAGTACTTC. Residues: CASSRGAGGNQETQYF.

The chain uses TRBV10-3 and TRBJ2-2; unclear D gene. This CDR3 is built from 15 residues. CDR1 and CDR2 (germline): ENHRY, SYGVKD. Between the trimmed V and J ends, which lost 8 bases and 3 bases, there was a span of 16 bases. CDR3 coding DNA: TGTGCCATCCAAAACCCCCTCGGAGACACCGGGGAGCTGTTTTTT. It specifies CAIQNPLGDTGELFF.

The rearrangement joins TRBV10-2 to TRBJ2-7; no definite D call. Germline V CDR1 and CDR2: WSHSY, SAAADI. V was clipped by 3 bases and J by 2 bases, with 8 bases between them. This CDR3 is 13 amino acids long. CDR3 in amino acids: CASSDVGAYEQYF. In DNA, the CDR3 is TGCGCCAGCAGTGATGTCGGTGCCTACGAGCAGTACTTC.

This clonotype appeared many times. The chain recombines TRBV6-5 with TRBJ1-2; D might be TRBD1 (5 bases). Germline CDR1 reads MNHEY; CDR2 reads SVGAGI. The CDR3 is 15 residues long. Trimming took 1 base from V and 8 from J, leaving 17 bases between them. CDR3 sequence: CASSYLGLGGKGYTF. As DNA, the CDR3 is TGTGCCAGCAGTTACTTGGGCCTTGGGGGGAAGGGCTACACCTTC.

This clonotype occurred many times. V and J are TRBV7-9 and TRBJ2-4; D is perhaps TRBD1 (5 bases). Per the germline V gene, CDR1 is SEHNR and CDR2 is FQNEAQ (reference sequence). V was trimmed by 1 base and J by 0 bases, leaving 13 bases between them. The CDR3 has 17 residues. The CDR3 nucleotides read TGTGCCAGCAGCTTAGGGGGCCTAGGGCTAGCCAAAAACATTCAGTACTTC. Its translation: CASSLGGLGLAKNIQYF.

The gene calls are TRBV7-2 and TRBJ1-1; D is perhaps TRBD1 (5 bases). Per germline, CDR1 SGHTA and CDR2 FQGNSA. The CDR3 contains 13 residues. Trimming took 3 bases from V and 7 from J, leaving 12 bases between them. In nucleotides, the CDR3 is TGTGCCAGCAGCTTCATGACAGACCTTGAAGCTTTCTTT. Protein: CASSFMTDLEAFF.